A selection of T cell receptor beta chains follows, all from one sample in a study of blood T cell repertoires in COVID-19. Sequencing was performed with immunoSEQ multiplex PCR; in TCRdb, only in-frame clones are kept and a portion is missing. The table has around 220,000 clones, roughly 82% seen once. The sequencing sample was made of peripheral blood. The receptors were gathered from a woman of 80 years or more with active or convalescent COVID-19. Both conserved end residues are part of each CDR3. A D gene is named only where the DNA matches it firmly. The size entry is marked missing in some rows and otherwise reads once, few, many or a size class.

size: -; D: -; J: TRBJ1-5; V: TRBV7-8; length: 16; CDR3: CASSLAGRGNNQPQHF; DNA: TGTGCCAGCAGCTTAGCGGGTCGGGGAAACAATCAGCCCCAGCATTTT
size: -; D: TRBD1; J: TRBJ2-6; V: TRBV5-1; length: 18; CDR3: CASSLVGTGGSGANVLTF; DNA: TGCGCCAGCAGCTTGGTTGGGACAGGGGGCTCTGGGGCCAACGTCCTGACTTTC
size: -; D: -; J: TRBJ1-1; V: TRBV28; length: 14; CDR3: CASSPGIGLTEAFF; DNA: TGTGCCAGCAGTCCCGGGATCGGGTTAACTGAAGCTTTCTTT
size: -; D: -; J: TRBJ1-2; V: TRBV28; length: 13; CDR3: CASREGQDMGYTF; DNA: TGTGCCAGCAGGGAGGGGCAAGATATGGGCTACACCTTC
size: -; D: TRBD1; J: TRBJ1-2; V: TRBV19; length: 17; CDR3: CASSTATPLTGNNGYTF; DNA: TGTGCCAGTAGTACCGCAACCCCGCTGACAGGGAACAATGGCTACACCTTC
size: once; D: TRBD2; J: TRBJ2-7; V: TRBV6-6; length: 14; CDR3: CASSYSGTTSEQYF; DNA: TGTGCCAGCAGTTACTCGGGGACTACAAGCGAGCAGTACTTC
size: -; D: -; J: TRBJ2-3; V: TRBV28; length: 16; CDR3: CASSDSGPRGTDTQYF; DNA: TGTGCCAGCAGTGATTCAGGGCCTAGGGGCACAGATACGCAGTATTTT
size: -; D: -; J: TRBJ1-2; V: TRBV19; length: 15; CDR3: CASTPRGREDYGYTF; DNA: TGTGCCAGTACCCCTAGAGGCAGGGAGGACTATGGCTACACCTTC
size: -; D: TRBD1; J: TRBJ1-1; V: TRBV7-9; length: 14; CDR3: CASRPRRGVTEAFF; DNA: TGTGCCAGCAGGCCCCGCAGGGGGGTCACTGAAGCTTTCTTT
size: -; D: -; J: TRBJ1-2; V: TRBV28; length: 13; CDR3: CASHLGGSGGYTF; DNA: TGTGCCAGCCACCTCGGGGGGTCGGGTGGCTACACCTTC
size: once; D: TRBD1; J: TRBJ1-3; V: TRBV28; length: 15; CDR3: CASSSTGTAGNTIYF; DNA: TGTGCCAGCAGTTCCACCGGGACAGCTGGAAACACCATATATTTT
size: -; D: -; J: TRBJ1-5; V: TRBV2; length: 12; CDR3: CASSDGNQPQHF; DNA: TGTGCCAGCAGTGACGGTAATCAGCCCCAGCATTTT
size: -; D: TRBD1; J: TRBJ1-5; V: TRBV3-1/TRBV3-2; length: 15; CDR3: CASSPGTGVHQPQHF; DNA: TGTGCCAGCAGCCCGGGGACAGGGGTGCATCAGCCCCAGCATTTT
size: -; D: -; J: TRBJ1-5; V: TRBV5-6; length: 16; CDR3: CASSLGGSFWSQPQHF; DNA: TGTGCCAGCAGCTTGGGGGGCAGCTTTTGGTCTCAGCCCCAGCATTTT
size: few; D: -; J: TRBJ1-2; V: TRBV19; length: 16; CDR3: CASSIPTTVRRQGYTF; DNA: TGTGCCAGTAGTATACCCACGACAGTTCGCCGGCAGGGCTACACCTTC
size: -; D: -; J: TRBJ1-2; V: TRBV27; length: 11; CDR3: CASGRGDGYTF; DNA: TGTGCCAGCGGCAGGGGAGATGGCTACACCTTC
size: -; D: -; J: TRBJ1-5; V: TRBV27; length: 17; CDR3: CASRLGGLLLGNQPQHF; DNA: TGTGCCAGCAGATTAGGGGGACTCCTATTGGGCAATCAGCCCCAGCATTTT
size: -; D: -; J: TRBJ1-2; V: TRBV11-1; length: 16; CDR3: CASSLSGRGLNYGYTF; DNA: TGTGCCAGCAGCTTGAGTGGCAGGGGCCTAAACTATGGCTACACCTTC
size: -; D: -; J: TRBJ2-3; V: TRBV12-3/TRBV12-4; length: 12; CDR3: CASSSLTDTQYF; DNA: TGTGCCAGCAGTTCTCTCACAGATACGCAGTATTTT
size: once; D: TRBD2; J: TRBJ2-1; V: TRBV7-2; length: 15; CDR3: CASSRLAGGYNEQFF; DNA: TGTGCCAGCAGCCGCCTGGCGGGGGGGTACAATGAGCAGTTCTTC